This paragraph covers one T cell receptor beta chain sequence. Clones were read by immunoSEQ multiplex PCR, and TCRdb kept only the in-frame ones, dropping some. The repertoire holds fewer than 250,000 clones, with 92% as singletons. This sample is drawn from a study of blood T cell repertoires in COVID-19. Across the whole study: The study drew acute and convalescent COVID-19 samples from the United States, Italy and Spain. PBMCs, B-cell-depleted T cells, or T cells were the source of the cDNA or gDNA that made up the material.

Patients from Seattle were sampled longitudinally, starting during active infection. CDR1 SEHNR and CDR2 FQNEAQ come from the germline V gene (reference sequence). The CDR3 is made up of 12 amino acids. The germline V and J ends were trimmed by 5 bases and 6 bases, with 8 bases remaining between them. This clonotype was sampled from a man between 60 and 75 years old with COVID-19, enrolled during active disease. The sequencing input was peripheral blood. This sequence joins TRBV7-9 and TRBJ2-4; D is ambiguous. CDR3 residues: CASSPHGNIQYF. In DNA form, the CDR3 reads TGTGCCAGCAGCCCCCACGGAAACATTCAGTACTTC.